This T cell receptor (beta chain) was observed in a study of vaccination and CD4 T cells after COVID-19. Points on this clonotype: Its target is not known.

The V gene end was trimmed by 4 bases and the J gene end by 4 bases; junction bases not matched to a gene: 8. The CDR3 extends over 15 amino acids. Germline values: CDR1 LNHDA, CDR2 SQIVND (reference sequence). The Oncomine TCR Beta short-read assay sequenced DNA from cultured CD4+ T cells. The authors extracted genomic DNA from cultured CD4+ T cells. One entry per CDR3 protein results from TCRdb running MiXCR on the PCR reads. The sample yields about 11,000 distinct CDR3 sequences, around 50% seen once. Study-wide findings and caveats: Spike mono-reactivity was found in 304 of the 307 vaccine-specific clones identified in convalescent patients. Convalescent patients saw a median around 83% of their reactive clones show up only after vaccination.

Treatment indicated: roughly ten-day PBMC culture with coronavirus spike peptide pools or control peptides (ViraFEST assay). Negative selection separated CD4+ T cells from roughly 10-day cultures. This TCR was recovered from a human donor who had recovered from COVID-19. The specimen sequenced was CD4+ T cells from blood, cultured in vitro. The J gene is TRBJ2-3, the V gene TRBV19; 7 bases are shared with TRBD1. The DNA of the CDR3 is TGTGCCAGTAGTAAAGACAGGGTAGGCGCAGATACGCAGTATTTT. As protein: CASSKDRVGADTQYF. Combining the CDR3 with reference TRBV19 and TRBJ2-3 gives the whole variable domain DGGITQSPKYLFRKEGQNVTLSCEQNLNHDAMYWYRQDPGQGLRLIYYSQIVNDFQKGDIAEGYSVSREKKESFPLTVTSAQKNPTAFYLCASSKDRVGADTQYFGPGTRLTVL.